This T cell receptor beta chain was retrieved from a study of CXCR3-negative and CXCR3-positive naive CD8 T cells. Study-wide results and caveats: After cryopreservation, expression of CXCR3 was partially reduced, and most assays were run with fresh PBMCs. CXCR3-expressing naive cells carried TRB CDR3s more hydrophobic than those of CXCR3-negative naive cells. Memory CD8+ cells showed much lower diversity, while both naive subsets were comparably high.

UMI-labeled 5' RACE TRB cDNA libraries were prepared from the cells. Each CDR3 protein gets one entry in TCRdb, which reprocessed the 5' RACE reads and gives no DNA. The sample table sets out fewer than 90,000 distinct CDR3 sequences. Phenotypically, naive CD8+ T cells corresponded to CD45RO-CCR7+CD27+CD95-. As to this clonotype: Its antigen remains unknown.

The germline CDR1 and CDR2 sequences are SGDLS and YYNGEE. This CDR3 has 12 residues. The J gene is TRBJ1-4, the V gene TRBV9; TCRdb gives TRBD1 as the D gene, but with no DNA this cannot be confirmed. The material sequenced was naive CXCR3- CD8+ T cells from blood. The subset denotes: CD45RO-CCR7+CD27+CD95- naive CD8+ T cells lacking CXCR3 (TNR3-). The receptor's source is a human donor in good health. Some clones in this sample may be carry-over from other donors' samples. CDR3 loop: CASSARGEKLFF. The whole variable domain, filled in from reference TRBV9 and TRBJ1-4, reads DSGVTQTPKHLITATGQRVTLRCSPRSGDLSVYWYQQSLDQGLQFLIQYYNGEERAKGNILERFSAQQFPDLHSELNLSSLELGDSALYFCASSARGEKLFFGSGTQLSVL.